These 17 T cell receptor beta chains share one sample of origin, sequenced in a study of CD8 T cells in Susac syndrome. RNA amounts of roughly 0.5 to 1 ug underwent reverse transcription with random hexamers. TCRdb reprocessed the immunoSEQ multiplex PCR reads with MiXCR, giving one entry per CDR3 protein. The table has roughly 120,000 distinct CDR3 sequences, roughly 94% seen once. Sequences were obtained from CD4+ T cells from PBMCs. These receptors came from a human donor in good health.

CDR3 in DNA: TGTGCCAGCAGCCAGACAGTCTACGAGCAGTACTTC. It yields the protein CASSQTVYEQYF. The chain joins TRBV7-9 to TRBJ2-7; D might be TRBD1 (5 bases). Germline CDR1 is SEHNR and CDR2 is FQNEAQ (reference sequence). The V end lost 5 bases, the J end lost 3 bases, and 8 bases lay between the germline ends. The CDR3 sequence is 12 residues long. The full variable domain, in which reference TRBV7-9 and TRBJ2-7 provide the parts outside the CDR3, is DTGVSQNPRHKITKRGQNVTFRCDPISEHNRLYWYRQTLGQGPEFLTYFQNEAQLEKSRLLSDRFSAERPKGSFSTLEIQRTEQGDSAMYLCASSQTVYEQYFGPGTRLTVT.

The chain links TRBV27 to TRBJ1-2; D might be TRBD1 (6 bases). Trimming took 3 bases from V and 1 from J, leaving 12 bases between them. CDR1 and CDR2 (germline): MNHEY, SMNVEV (reference sequence). The CDR3 extends over 15 amino acids. The CDR3 loop reads CASSFLVGGNYGYTF. The CDR3 coding sequence is TGTGCCAGCAGTTTTCTCGTAGGGGGTAACTATGGCTACACCTTC.

This chain joins TRBV7-9 and TRBJ1-1, with 8 bases matching TRBD1. V shed 5 bases and J 4 bases; nucleotides not matched to a gene: 9. CDR3 length: 15 amino acids. Germline assignment: CDR1 SEHNR and CDR2 FQNEAQ (reference sequence). For the CDR3, the DNA is TGTGCCAGCAGCGCTCAGACAGGGGTCGGCACTGAAGCTTTCTTT. Translating gives CASSAQTGVGTEAFF.

The rearrangement joins TRBV29-1 to TRBJ1-1, with 7 bases that match TRBD1. The germline gives CDR1 SQVTM, CDR2 ANQGSEA. The junction had 7 bases not matched to a gene; V was cut back by 6 bases and J by 0 bases. The CDR3 is 14 residues long. This CDR3 reads CSVGKTGLNTEAFF. The CDR3 nucleotides read TGCAGCGTGGGAAAGACAGGGTTGAACACTGAAGCTTTCTTT. Looking up the rest from reference TRBV29-1 and TRBJ1-1 gives the full variable domain: SAVISQKPSRDICQRGTSLTIQCQVDSQVTMMFWYRQQPGQSLTLIATANQGSEATYESGFVIDKFPISRPNLTFSTLTVSNMSPEDSSIYLCSVGKTGLNTEAFFGQGTRLTVV.

CDR3 bases: TGCAGTGCCACCGGGGCTAGCGGTTCAACTAGCACAGATACGCAGTATTTT. This gives the protein CSATGASGSTSTDTQYF. The gene calls are TRBV20-1 and TRBJ2-3; 7 bases align to TRBD2. There are 17 residues in the CDR3. Germline V gene sequence: CDR1 DFQATT, CDR2 SNEGSKA (reference sequence). Trimming removed 6 bases from V and 0 bases from J; junction bases left unmatched: 15.

The gene calls are TRBV19 and TRBJ2-5, with D possibly matching TRBD2 (6 bases). With 6 bases removed from V and 4 bases from J, the gap between germline ends came to 9 bases. The CDR3 runs 12 residues. Germline V gene lookup returns CDR1 LNHDA and CDR2 SQIVND (reference sequence). The CDR3 is CASSPEGETQYF. The DNA for the CDR3 is TGTGCCAGTAGCCCGGAGGGAGAGACCCAGTACTTC.

The chain recombines TRBV28 with TRBJ1-3; D is possibly TRBD1 (5 bases). V was pared by 7 bases and J by 0 bases, with 13 bases between. This CDR3 region has 15 residues. From germline, CDR1 is MDHEN and CDR2 SYDVKM. The CDR3 loop is CASTQGRSSGNTIYF. The DNA for the CDR3 is TGTGCCAGCACTCAGGGCAGAAGCTCTGGAAACACCATATATTTT.

The table lists this clonotype with a few counts. The chain is built from TRBV12-3 or TRBV12-4 and TRBJ1-5, with no clear D. Between the trimmed V and J ends, which lost 7 bases and 4 bases, there was a span of 8 bases. CDR3 length equals 12 residues. CDR3 bases: TGTGCCAGCACCAGTGAAAATCAGCCCCAGCATTTT. Protein sequence: CASTSENQPQHF.

The chain employs TRBV3-1 and TRBJ2-7; weak D call: TRBD1 (6 bases). The V and J ends lost 5 bases and 2 bases respectively, with 16 bases between them. This CDR3 is 15 amino acids long. The germline CDR1 and CDR2 sequences are LGHDT and YNNKEL (reference sequence). The CDR3 region is CASSALWGLAYEQYF. The CDR3 nucleotides read TGTGCCAGCAGCGCCCTTTGGGGGCTCGCCTACGAGCAGTACTTC.

In this sample, this clonotype turned up once. The chain combines TRBV9 with TRBJ2-7; 9 bases match TRBD2. Germline V gene lookup returns CDR1 SGDLS and CDR2 YYNGEE. The V and J ends lost 4 bases and 4 bases, in that order; junction bases with no gene match: 6. This CDR3 has 14 residues. The CDR3 DNA sequence: TGTGCCAGCAGCTCCCCGGGACTAGCTTACGAGCAGTACTTC. It specifies CASSSPGLAYEQYF.

The V and J genes are TRBV11-3 and TRBJ2-1, with 14 positions matching TRBD2. The CDR3 spans 18 residues. Germline CDR1 SGHNT, CDR2 YENEEA. After removal of 5 bases from V and 3 bases from J, the junction contained 9 bases not matched to a gene. The CDR3 here is CASSPGTSGSSVYNEQFF. CDR3 DNA sequence: TGTGCCAGCAGCCCTGGGACTAGCGGGAGCTCTGTCTACAATGAGCAGTTCTTC.

The chain couples TRBV7-3 to TRBJ2-7; the D call may be TRBD1 or TRBD2 (6 bases each). This CDR3 contains 15 residues. Per the germline V gene, CDR1 is SGHTA and CDR2 is FQGTGA. Trimming left V 1 base short and J 4 bases short, with 14 bases between. The CDR3 reads CASSLRGGLEYEQYF. CDR3 sequence (DNA): TGTGCCAGCAGCTTAAGAGGGGGACTGGAATACGAGCAGTACTTC.

The V call is TRBV5-1, the J call TRBJ2-2; D not certain. This CDR3 has 16 residues. Trimming took 0 bases from V and 0 from J, leaving 9 bases between them. The germline CDR1 and CDR2 sequences are SGHRS and YFSETQ. The CDR3 sequence is CASSLDPSANTGELFF. Here the CDR3 DNA reads TGCGCCAGCAGCTTGGATCCCAGTGCGAACACCGGGGAGCTGTTTTTT.

V usage is TRBV7-9 and J usage is TRBJ2-5; 9 bases match TRBD1. The CDR3 totals 12 residues. Per the germline V gene, CDR1 is SEHNR and CDR2 is FQNEAQ (reference sequence). V trimming: 5 bases; J trimming: 7 bases; junction bases outside the gene matches: 2. The CDR3 reads CASSPGQGTQYF. The DNA of the CDR3 is TGTGCCAGCAGCCCGGGACAGGGGACCCAGTACTTC.

The chain is built from TRBV20-1 and TRBJ2-1, with 10 bases identical to TRBD2. Germline V gives CDR1 DFQATT, CDR2 SNEGSKA (reference sequence). V was clipped by 4 bases and J by 2 bases; unmatched bases: 2. This CDR3 is 14 amino acids long. CDR3 bases: TGCAGTGCTACGCTAGCGGGGGCCTACAATGAGCAGTTCTTC. Its translation is CSATLAGAYNEQFF.

This clonotype has more than one count but fewer than ten. V gene TRBV3-1 combines with J gene TRBJ2-1; TRBD2 is a possible D gene (5 bases). Trimming cost V 1 base and J 15 bases, with 16 bases left between them. Germline assignment: CDR1 LGHDT and CDR2 YNNKEL (reference sequence). There are 13 residues in the CDR3. Here the CDR3 DNA reads TGTGCCAGCAGCCAAGGAGCGGTCTTAACCCCGTTCTTC. Its protein is CASSQGAVLTPFF.

The chain employs TRBV2 and TRBJ2-1; the match to TRBD2 covers 11 bases. Trimming cost V 7 bases and J 7 bases; bases outside gene matches: 9. Germline V CDR1 and CDR2: SNHLY, FYNNEI. The length of the CDR3 is 15 residues. The CDR3 coding sequence is TGTGCCAGCATGATTTTAGCGGGAGGGTTGAATGAGCAGTTCTTC. The encoded protein is CASMILAGGLNEQFF.